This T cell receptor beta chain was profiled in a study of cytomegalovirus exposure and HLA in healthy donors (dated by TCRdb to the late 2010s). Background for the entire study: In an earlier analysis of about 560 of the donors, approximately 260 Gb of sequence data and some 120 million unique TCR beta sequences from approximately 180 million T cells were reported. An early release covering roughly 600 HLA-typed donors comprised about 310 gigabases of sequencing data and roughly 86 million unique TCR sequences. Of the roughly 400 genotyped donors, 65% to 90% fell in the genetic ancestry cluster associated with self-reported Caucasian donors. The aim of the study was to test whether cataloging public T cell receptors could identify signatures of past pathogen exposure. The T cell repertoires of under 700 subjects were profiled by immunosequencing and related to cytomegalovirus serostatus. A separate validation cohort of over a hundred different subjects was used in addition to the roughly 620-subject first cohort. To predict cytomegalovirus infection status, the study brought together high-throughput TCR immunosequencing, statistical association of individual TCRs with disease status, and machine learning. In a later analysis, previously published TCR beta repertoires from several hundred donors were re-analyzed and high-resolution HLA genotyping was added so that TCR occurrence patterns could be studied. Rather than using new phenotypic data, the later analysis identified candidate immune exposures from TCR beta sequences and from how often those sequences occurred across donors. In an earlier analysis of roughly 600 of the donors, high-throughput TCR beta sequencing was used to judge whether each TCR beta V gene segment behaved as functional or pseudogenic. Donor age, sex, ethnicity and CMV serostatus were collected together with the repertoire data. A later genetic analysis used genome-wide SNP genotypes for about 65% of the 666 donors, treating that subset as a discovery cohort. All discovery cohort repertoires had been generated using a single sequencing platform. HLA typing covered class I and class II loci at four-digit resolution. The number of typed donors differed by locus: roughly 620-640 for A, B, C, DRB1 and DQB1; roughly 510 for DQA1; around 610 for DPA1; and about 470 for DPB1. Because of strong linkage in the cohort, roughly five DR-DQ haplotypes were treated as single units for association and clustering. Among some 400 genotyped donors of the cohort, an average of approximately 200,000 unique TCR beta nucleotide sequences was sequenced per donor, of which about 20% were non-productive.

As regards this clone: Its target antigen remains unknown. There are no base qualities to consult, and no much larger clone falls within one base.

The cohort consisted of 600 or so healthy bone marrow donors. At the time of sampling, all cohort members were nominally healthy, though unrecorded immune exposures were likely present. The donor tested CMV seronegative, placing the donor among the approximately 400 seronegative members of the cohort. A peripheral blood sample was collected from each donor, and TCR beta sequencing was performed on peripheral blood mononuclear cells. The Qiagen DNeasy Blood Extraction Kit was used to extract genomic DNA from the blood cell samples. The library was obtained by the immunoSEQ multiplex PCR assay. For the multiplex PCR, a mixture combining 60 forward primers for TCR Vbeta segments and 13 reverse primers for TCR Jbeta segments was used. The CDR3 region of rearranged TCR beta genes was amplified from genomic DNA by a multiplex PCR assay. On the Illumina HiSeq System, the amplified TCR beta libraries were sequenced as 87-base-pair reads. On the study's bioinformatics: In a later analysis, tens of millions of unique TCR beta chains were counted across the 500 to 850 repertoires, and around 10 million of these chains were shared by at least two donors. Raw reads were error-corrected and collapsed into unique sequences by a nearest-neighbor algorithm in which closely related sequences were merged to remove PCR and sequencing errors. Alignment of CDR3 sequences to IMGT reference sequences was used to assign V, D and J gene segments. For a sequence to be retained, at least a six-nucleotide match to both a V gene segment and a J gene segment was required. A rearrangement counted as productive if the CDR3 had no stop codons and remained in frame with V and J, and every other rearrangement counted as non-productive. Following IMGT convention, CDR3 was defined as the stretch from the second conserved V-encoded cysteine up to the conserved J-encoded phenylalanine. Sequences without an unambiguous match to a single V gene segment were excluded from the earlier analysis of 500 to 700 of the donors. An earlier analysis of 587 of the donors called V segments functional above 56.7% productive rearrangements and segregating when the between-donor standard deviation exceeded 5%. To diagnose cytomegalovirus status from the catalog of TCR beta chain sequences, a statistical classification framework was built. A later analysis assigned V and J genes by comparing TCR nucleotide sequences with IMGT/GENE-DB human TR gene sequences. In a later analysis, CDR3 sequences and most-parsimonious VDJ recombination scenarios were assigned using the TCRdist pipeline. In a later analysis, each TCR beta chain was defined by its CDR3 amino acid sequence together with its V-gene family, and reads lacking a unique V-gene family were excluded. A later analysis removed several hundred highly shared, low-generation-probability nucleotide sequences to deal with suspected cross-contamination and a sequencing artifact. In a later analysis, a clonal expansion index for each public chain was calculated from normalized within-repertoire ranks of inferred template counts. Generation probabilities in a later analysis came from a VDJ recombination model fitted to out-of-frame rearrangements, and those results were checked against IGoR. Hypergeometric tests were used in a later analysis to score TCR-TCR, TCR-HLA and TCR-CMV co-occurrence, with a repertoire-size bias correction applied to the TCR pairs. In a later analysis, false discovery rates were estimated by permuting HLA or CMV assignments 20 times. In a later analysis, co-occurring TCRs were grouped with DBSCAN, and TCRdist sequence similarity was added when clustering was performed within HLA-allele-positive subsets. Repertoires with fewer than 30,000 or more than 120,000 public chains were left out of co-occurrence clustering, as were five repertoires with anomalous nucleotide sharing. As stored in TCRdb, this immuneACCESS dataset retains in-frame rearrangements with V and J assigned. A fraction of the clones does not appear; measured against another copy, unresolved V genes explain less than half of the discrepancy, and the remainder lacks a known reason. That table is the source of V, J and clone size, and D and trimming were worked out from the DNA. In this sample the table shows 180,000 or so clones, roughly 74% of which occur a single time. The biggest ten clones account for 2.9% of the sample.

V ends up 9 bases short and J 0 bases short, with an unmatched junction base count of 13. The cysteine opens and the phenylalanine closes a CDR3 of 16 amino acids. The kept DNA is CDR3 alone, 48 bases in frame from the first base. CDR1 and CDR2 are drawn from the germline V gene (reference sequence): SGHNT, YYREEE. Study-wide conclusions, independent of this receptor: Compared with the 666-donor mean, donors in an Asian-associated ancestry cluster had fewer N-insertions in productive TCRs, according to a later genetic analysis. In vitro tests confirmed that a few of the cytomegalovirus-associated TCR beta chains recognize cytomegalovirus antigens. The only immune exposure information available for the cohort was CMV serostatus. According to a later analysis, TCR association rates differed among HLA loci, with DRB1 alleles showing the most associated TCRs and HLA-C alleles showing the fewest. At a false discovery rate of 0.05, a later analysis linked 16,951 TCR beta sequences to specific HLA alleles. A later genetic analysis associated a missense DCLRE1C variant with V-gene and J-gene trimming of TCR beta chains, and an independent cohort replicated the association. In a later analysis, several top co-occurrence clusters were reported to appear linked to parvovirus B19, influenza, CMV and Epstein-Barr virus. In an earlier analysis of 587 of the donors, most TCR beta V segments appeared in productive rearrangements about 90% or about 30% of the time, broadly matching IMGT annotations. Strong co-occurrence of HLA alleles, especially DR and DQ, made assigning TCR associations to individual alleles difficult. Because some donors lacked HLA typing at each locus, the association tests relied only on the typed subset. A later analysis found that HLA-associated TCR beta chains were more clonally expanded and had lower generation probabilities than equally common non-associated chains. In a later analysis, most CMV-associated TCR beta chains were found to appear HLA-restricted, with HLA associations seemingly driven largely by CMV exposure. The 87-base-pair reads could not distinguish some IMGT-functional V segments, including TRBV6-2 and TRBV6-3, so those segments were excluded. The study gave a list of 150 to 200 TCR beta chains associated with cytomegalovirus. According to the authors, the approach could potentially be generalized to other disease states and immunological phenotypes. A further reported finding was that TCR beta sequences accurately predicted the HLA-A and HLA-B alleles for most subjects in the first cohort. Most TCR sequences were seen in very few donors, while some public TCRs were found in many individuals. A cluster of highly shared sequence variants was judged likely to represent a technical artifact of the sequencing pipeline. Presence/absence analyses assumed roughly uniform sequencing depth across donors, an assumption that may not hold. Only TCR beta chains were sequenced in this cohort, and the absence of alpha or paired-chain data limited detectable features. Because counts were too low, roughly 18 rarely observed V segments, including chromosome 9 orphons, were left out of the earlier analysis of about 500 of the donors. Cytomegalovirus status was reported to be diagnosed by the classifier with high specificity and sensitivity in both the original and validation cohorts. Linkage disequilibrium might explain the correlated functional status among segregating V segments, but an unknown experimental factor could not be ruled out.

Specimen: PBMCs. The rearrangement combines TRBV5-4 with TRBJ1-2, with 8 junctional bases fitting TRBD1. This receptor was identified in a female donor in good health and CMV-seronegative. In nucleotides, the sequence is TGTGCCACCTACACAGGGGGAGTGGGTTCTAACTATGGCTACACCTTC. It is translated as CATYTGGVGSNYGYTF.